This T cell receptor (beta chain) emerged from a study of cytomegalovirus exposure and HLA in healthy donors. Study details: Early released data comprised 80 million to 100 million unique TCRs from HLA-typed donors. General observations from the study: Cytomegalovirus-associated status was assigned to fewer than 200 TCR beta chains.

The primer mix had 60 Vbeta and 13 Jbeta primers. Data came from immunoSEQ multiplex PCR; TCRdb stores just in-frame clones and leaves some out. The table records around 140,000 clones, 77% of them present only once. As for this clone: Its antigen is still unknown.

The J segment lost 14 bases and the V segment lost 7 bases, leaving 13 bases of the junction unmatched. Per germline, CDR1 SGHAT and CDR2 FQNNGV. The CDR3 is 14 amino acids. The rearrangement joins TRBV11-2 to TRBJ2-1; 11 nucleotides line up with TRBD2. This TCR derives from a male donor in good health and CMV-seropositive. The material sequenced was PBMCs. This CDR3 reads CASTDKLAGDYKFF. DNA for the CDR3: TGTGCCAGCACCGACAAACTAGCGGGAGACTATAAGTTCTTC.